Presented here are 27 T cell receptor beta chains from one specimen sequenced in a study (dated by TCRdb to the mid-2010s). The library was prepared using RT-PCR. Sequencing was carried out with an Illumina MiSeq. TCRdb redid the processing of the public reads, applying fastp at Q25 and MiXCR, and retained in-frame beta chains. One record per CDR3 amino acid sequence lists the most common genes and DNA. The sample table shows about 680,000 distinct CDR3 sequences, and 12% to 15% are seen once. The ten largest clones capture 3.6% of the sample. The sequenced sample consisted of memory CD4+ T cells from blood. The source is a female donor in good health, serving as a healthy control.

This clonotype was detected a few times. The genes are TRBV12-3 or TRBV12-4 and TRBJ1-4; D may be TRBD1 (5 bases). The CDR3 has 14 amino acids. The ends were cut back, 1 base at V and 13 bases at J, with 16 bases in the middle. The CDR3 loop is CASSLEGVGAPLFF. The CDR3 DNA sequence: TGTGCCAGCAGTTTAGAAGGGGTCGGGGCCCCACTGTTTTTT.

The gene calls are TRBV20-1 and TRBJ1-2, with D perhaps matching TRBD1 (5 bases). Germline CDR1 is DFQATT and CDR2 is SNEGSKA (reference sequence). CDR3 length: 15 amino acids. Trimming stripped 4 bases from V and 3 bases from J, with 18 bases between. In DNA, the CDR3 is TGCAGTGCTACCCACGGGGACTTTGGCTACTATGGCTACACCTTC. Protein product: CSATHGDFGYYGYTF.

The CDR3 region is CASSLGLVGDTQYF. CDR3 nucleotide sequence: TGCGCCAGCAGCTTGGGGCTAGTTGGAGATACGCAGTATTTT. The rearrangement links TRBV5-1 to TRBJ2-3; no firm D call. This CDR3 spans 14 amino acids. Germline CDR1 SGHRS, CDR2 YFSETQ. V dropped 0 bases and J dropped 5 bases, with 10 bases sitting between them. The full variable domain, rest sourced from reference TRBV5-1 and TRBJ2-3, is KAGVTQTPRYLIKTRGQQVTLSCSPISGHRSVSWYQQTPGQGLQFLFEYFSETQRNKGNFPGRFSGRQFSNSRSEMNVSTLELGDSALYLCASSLGLVGDTQYFGPGTRLTVL.

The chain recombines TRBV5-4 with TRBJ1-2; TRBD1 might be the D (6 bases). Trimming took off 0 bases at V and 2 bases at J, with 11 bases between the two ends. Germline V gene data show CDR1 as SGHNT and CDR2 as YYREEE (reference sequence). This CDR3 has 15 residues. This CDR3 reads CASSLGPQGNYGYTF. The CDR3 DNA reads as TGTGCCAGCAGCTTGGGCCCCCAGGGGAACTATGGCTACACCTTC.

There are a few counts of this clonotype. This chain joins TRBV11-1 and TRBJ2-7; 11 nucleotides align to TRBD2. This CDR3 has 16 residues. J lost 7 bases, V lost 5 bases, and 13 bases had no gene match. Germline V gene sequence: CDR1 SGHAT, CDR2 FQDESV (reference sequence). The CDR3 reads CASSPRLTSGAGEQYF. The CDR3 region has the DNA TGTGCCAGCAGCCCGCGATTGACTAGCGGGGCCGGGGAGCAGTACTTC.

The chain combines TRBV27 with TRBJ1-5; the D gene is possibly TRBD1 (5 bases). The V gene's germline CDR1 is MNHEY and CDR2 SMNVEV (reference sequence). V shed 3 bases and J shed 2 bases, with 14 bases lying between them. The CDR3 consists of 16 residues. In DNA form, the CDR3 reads TGTGCCAGCAGTTTCGGGACGTCGGGGGGCAATCAGCCCCAGCATTTT. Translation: CASSFGTSGGNQPQHF.

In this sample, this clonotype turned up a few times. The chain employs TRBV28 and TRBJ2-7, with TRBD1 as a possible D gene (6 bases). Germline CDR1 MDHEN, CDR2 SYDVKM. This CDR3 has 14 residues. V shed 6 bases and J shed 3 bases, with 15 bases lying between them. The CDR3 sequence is CASSLVDRFYEQYF. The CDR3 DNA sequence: TGTGCCAGCAGCTTGGTGGACAGATTCTACGAGCAGTACTTC.

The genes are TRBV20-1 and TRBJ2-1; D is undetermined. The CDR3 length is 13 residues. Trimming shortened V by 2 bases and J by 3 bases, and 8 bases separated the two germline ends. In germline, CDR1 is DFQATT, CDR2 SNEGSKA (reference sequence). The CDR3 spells CSARLLDYNEQFF. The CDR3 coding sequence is TGCAGTGCTAGATTGTTGGACTACAATGAGCAGTTCTTC.

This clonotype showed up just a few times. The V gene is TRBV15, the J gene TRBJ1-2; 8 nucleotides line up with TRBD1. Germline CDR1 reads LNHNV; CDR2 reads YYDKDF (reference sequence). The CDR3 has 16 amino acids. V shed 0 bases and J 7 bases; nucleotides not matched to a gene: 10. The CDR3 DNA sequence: TGTGCCACCAGCAGAGATGTTGGCAGGGGGCGGGTTGGCTACACCTTC. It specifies CATSRDVGRGRVGYTF.

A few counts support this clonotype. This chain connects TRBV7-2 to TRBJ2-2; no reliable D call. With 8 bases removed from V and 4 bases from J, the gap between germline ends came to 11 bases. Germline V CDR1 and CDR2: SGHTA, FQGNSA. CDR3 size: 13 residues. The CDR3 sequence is CASDGDLTGELFF. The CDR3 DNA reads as TGTGCCAGCGATGGAGATCTCACCGGGGAGCTGTTTTTT. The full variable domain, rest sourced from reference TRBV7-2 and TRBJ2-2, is GAGVSQSPSNKVTEKGKDVELRCDPISGHTALYWYRQSLGQGLEFLIYFQGNSAPDKSGLPSDRFSAERTGGSVSTLTIQRTQQEDSAVYLCASDGDLTGELFFGEGSRLTVL.

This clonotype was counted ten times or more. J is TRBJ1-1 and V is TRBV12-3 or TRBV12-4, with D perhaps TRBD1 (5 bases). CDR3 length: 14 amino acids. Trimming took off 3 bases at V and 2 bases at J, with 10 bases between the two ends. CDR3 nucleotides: TGTGCCAGCAGTTTCGCAGGGCCCAACACTGAAGCTTTCTTT. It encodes CASSFAGPNTEAFF.

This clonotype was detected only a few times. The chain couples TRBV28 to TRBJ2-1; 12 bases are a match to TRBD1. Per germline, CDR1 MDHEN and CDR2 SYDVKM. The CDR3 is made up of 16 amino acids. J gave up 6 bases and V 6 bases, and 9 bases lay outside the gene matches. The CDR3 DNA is TGTGCCAGCAGCCTACCGGGACAGGGGGCAGGCAATGAGCAGTTCTTC. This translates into CASSLPGQGAGNEQFF.

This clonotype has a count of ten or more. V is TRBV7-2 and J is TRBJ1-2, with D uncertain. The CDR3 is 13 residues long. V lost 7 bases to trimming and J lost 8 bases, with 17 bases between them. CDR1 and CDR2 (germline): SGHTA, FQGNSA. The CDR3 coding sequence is TGTGCCAGCACTCGCCGCCCGCTTTCGGGCTACACCTTC. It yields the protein CASTRRPLSGYTF.

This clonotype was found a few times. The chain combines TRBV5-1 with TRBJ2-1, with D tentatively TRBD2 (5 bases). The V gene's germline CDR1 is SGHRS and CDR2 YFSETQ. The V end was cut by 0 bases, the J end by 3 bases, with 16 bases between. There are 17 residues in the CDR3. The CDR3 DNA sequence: TGCGCCAGCAGCTTGGCCCTAGCTCAAAATTACTACAATGAGCAGTTCTTC. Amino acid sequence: CASSLALAQNYYNEQFF.

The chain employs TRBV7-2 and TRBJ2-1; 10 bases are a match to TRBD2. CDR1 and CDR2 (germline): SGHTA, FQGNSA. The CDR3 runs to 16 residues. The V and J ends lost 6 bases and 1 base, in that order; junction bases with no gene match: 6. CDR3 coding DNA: TGTGCCAGCAGGAGTCAGCGGGAGGGTTCCTACAATGAGCAGTTCTTC. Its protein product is CASRSQREGSYNEQFF. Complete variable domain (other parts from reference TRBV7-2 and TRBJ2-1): GAGVSQSPSNKVTEKGKDVELRCDPISGHTALYWYRQSLGQGLEFLIYFQGNSAPDKSGLPSDRFSAERTGGSVSTLTIQRTQQEDSAVYLCASRSQREGSYNEQFFGPGTRLTVL.

The CDR3 region is CASSFEGPTYTDTQYF. The CDR3 nucleotides are TGTGCCAGCAGTTTTGAGGGCCCTACTTACACAGATACGCAGTATTTT. The rearrangement uses TRBV27 and TRBJ2-3; a possible D gene is TRBD2 (5 bases). The ends were cut back, 3 bases at V and 2 bases at J, with 15 bases in the middle. The CDR3 is 16 residues long. CDR1 is MNHEY and CDR2 is SMNVEV in the germline V gene (reference sequence).

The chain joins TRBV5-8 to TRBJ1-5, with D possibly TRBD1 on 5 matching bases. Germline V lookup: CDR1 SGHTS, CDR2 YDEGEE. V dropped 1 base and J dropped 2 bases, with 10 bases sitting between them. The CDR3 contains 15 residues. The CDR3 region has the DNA TGTGCCAGCAGCTTGTTGGAGGGGCGCAATCAGCCCCAGCATTTT. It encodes CASSLLEGRNQPQHF.

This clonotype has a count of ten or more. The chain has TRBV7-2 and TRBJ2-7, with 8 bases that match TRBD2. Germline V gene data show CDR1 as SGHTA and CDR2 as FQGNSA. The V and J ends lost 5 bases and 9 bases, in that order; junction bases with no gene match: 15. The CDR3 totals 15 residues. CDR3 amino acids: CASSPTASGPVGQYF. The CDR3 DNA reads TGTGCCAGCAGCCCGACGGCTAGCGGGCCCGTCGGGCAGTACTTC. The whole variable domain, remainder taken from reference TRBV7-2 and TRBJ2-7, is GAGVSQSPSNKVTEKGKDVELRCDPISGHTALYWYRQSLGQGLEFLIYFQGNSAPDKSGLPSDRFSAERTGGSVSTLTIQRTQQEDSAVYLCASSPTASGPVGQYFGPGTRLTVT.

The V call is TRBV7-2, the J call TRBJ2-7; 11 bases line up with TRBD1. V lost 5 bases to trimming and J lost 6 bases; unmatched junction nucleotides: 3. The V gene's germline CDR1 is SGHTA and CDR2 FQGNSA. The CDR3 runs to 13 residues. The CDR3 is CASSQGTGGEQYF. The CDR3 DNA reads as TGTGCCAGCAGCCAAGGGACAGGGGGCGAGCAGTACTTC. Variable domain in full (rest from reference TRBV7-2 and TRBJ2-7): GAGVSQSPSNKVTEKGKDVELRCDPISGHTALYWYRQSLGQGLEFLIYFQGNSAPDKSGLPSDRFSAERTGGSVSTLTIQRTQQEDSAVYLCASSQGTGGEQYFGPGTRLTVT.

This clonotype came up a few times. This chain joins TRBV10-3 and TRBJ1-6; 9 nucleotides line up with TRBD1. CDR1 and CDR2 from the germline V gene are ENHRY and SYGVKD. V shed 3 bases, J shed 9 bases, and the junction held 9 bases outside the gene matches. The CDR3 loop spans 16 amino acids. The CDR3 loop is CAISDFPGQGGSPLHF. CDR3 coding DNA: TGTGCCATCAGTGATTTCCCGGGACAGGGCGGTTCACCCCTCCACTTT.

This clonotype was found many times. The CDR3 protein is CSVGQGPETQYF. The CDR3 nucleotides are TGCAGCGTTGGACAGGGGCCAGAGACCCAGTACTTC. V usage is TRBV29-1 and J usage is TRBJ2-5, with 8 nucleotides matching TRBD1. J lost 4 bases, V lost 4 bases, and 2 bases had no gene match. CDR3 length equals 12 residues. Germline V gene data show CDR1 as SQVTM and CDR2 as ANQGSEA.

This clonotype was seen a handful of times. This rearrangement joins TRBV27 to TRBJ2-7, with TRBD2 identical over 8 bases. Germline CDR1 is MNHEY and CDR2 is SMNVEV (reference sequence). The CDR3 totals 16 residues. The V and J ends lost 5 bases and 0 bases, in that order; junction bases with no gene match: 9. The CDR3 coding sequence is TGTGCCAGCAGTCCAGCGGGAGCCCTTTTCTCCTACGAGCAGTACTTC. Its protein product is CASSPAGALFSYEQYF.

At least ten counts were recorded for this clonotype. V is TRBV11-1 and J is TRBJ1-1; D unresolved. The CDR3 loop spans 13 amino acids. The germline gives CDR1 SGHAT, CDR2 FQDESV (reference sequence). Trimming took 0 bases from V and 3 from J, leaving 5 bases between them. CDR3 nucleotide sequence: TGTGCCAGCAGCTTAGCCCTGTACACTGAAGCTTTCTTT. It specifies CASSLALYTEAFF.

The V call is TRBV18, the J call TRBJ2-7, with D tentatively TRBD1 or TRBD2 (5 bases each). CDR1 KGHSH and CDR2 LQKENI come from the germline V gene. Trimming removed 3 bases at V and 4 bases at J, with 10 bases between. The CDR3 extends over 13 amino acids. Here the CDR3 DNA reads TGTGCCAGCTCACCCTTCAGGGAGTACGAGCAGTACTTC. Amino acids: CASSPFREYEQYF.

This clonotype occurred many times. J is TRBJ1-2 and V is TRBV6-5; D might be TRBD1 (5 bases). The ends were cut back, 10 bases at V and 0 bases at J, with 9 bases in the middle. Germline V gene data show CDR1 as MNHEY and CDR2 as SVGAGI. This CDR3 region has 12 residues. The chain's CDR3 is CATRQTNYGYTF. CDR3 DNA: TGTGCCACGAGACAGACTAACTATGGCTACACCTTC.

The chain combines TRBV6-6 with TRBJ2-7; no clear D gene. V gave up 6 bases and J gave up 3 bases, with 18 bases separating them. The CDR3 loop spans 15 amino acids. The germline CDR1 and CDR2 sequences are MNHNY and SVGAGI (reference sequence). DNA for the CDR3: TGTGCCAGCAGAGTTCCGGAGACTTCCTTCTACGAGCAGTACTTC. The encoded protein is CASRVPETSFYEQYF.

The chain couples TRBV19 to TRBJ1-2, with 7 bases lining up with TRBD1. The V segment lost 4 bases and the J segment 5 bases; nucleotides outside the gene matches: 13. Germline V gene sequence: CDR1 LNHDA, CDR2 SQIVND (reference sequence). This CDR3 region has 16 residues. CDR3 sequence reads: CASSTSGTEPRYGYTF. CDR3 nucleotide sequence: TGTGCCAGTAGTACCTCCGGGACAGAGCCAAGATATGGCTACACCTTC.